This T cell receptor beta chain is drawn from a study of neurological immune-mediated disorders. General study results and limits: In HTLV-1-associated myelopathy, TCR clonal expansion was greatest, whereas multiple sclerosis had the least, falling below healthy controls. Subjects shared no identical expanded-clone CDR3 amino acid sequences, suggesting private TCR-beta repertoires in all groups.

This clonotype was recorded at least ten times. The antigen is unknown. V shed 1 base and J shed 5 bases, with 9 bases lying between them. Germline V CDR1 and CDR2: SGHTA, FQGNSA. The CDR3 contains 13 residues. With 10-nucleotide random UMIs, 5'RACE was used to make the cDNA. MiXCR was run by TCRdb on the 5' RACE reads, yielding one entry per CDR3 protein. The table has 55,000 to 70,000 distinct CDR3 sequences, roughly 4.9% seen once. Sequencing was done on a sample of PBMCs. This chain connects TRBV7-2 to TRBJ2-7; D might be TRBD1 (5 bases). The sequence was collected from a human donor with multiple sclerosis. The donor label of this sample is uncertain. The CDR3: CASSLGPRDEQYF. In DNA form, the CDR3 reads TGTGCCAGCAGCTTAGGTCCCAGGGACGAGCAGTACTTC.